The source of this TCR beta chain is a study of T cells after yellow fever vaccination. The overall study: Researchers used SMART-Seq v4 Ultra Low Input to prepare fractions that had low cell numbers.

This clonotype was seen many times. The antigen is unknown. The study made its TCR cDNA through 5'RACE template switching. That step introduced a universal primer site along with UMIs. MiXCR, applied by TCRdb to the 5' RACE reads, yields one record per CDR3 protein. The sample holds 25,000 to 35,000 distinct CDR3 sequences; 4.4% are singletons and the top ten take around half. The CDR3 totals 16 residues. Germline V gene sequence: CDR1 SQVTM, CDR2 ANQGSEA. After removal of 7 bases from V and 4 bases from J, the junction contained 12 bases not matched to a gene. The study's findings and limits: It was the secondary response that reached its peak faster, day 5 versus 15, but it was weaker. Contamination of FACS-sorted repertoires by abundant clonotypes from the bulk population could occur.

This specimen consisted of CD8+ T cells sorted from PBMCs, obtained 5 days after the yellow fever booster vaccination. This TCR came from a man aged 25 to 45 who received the YFV17D yellow fever vaccine. The chain carries TRBV29-1 and TRBJ2-1; 11 bases match TRBD2. CDR3 DNA sequence: TGCAGCGCCTGGCCCCCGGGACTAGCGGATTACAATGAGCAGTTCTTC. This encodes CSAWPPGLADYNEQFF.